The clone carrying this T cell receptor (beta chain) was recorded only once. As yet, its antigen is unknown. Germline V CDR1 and CDR2: MNHEY, SMNVEV (reference sequence). The CDR3 has 15 amino acids. Trimming removed 3 bases from V and 4 bases from J; junction bases left unmatched: 9. These data originate in a study of cytomegalovirus exposure and HLA in healthy donors. Background on the study: The same platform was used for the roughly 120 validation repertoires and the 500 to 700 first-cohort repertoires, a later analysis reported.

Study results and caveats: The authors listed 150 to 200 TCR beta chains as cytomegalovirus-associated.

The donors were part of the roughly 120-subject validation cohort, which stood apart from the approximately 670-subject first cohort. Clones were read by immunoSEQ multiplex PCR, and TCRdb kept only the in-frame ones, dropping some. The sample has 130,000 or so clones, roughly 89% seen once. The TCR comes from a man younger than 45 in good health and CMV-seronegative. What was sequenced was PBMCs. The chain employs TRBV27 and TRBJ2-7; 7 nucleotides align to TRBD1. The DNA for the CDR3 is TGTGCCAGCAGTTTCGAAGGGGGCACCCCGTACGAGCAGTACTTC. Amino acids: CASSFEGGTPYEQYF.